This record looks at one TCR beta chain sequence and its context. Its specificity is unknown. This specimen belongs to a study of stem cell transplantation in POMP-related autoinflammatory disease. On the study more broadly: Hypothesis: faulty thymoproteasomes impair CD8+ T-cell selection, skewing TRB repertoires. After transplant, neutrophils and platelets showed 100% graft donor chimerism through one year.

The V gene's germline CDR1 is SGHRS and CDR2 YFSETQ. This CDR3 is built from 16 residues. With V trimmed by 2 bases and J by 9 bases, 10 bases remained unmatched. General study points: In patients with PRAID, every analyzed T-cell subset tended to show lower diversity and higher clonality.

Generated by immunoSEQ multiplex PCR, the TCRdb table keeps only in-frame clones and is missing some. Seen here are tens of thousands of clones, roughly 93% observed once, and the top ten hold about 0.66%. PRAID featured prominent immunodeficiency. Specimen: CD4+ T cells from PBMCs, collected after stem cell transplantation. The V and J genes are TRBV5-1 and TRBJ2-1; 11 bases align to TRBD2. The receptor was derived from a human patient with POMP-related autoinflammation and immune dysregulation (PRAID). Some T cells may have originated in the graft donor. In DNA form, the CDR3 reads TGCGCCAGCAGCTTAGCTAGCGGGGGGTTTGTTAGTGAGCAGTTCTTC. As protein: CASSLASGGFVSEQFF. Drawing the rest from reference TRBV5-1 and TRBJ2-1, the complete variable domain is KAGVTQTPRYLIKTRGQQVTLSCSPISGHRSVSWYQQTPGQGLQFLFEYFSETQRNKGNFPGRFSGRQFSNSRSEMNVSTLELGDSALYLCASSLASGGFVSEQFFGPGTRLTVL.